The 18 T cell receptor beta chains given below trace back to one sample, sequenced in a study of chemoradiotherapy in HPV16-positive cancers. Sequencing used immunoSEQ multiplex PCR; TCRdb keeps in-frame clones, though not all of them. The sample lists approximately 20,000 clones, over 85% seen once, with just under 6% in the top ten. Source: blood, taken from a patient who underwent chemoradiotherapy. These receptors originate from a human donor with HPV-associated anogenital cancer.

CDR3 in amino acids: CARTSGGSTDTQYF. CDR3 DNA sequence: TGTGCCAGGACCAGTGGGGGAAGCACAGATACGCAGTATTTT. The chain couples TRBV7-9 to TRBJ2-3, with D perhaps TRBD1 or TRBD2 (5 bases each). Deletions cut 9 bases from V and 0 bases from J, with 13 bases between. Looked up from germline, CDR1 is SEHNR and CDR2 is FQNEAQ (reference sequence). CDR3 size: 14 residues.

The chain combines TRBV6-5 with TRBJ2-1; tentatively, D is TRBD2 (6 bases). Germline lookup yields CDR1 MNHEY and CDR2 SVGAGI. Trimming shortened V by 2 bases and J by 6 bases, and 11 bases separated the two germline ends. The CDR3 is 14 residues long. This CDR3 reads CASSYPGTPNEQFF. CDR3 bases: TGTGCCAGCAGTTACCCCGGGACTCCCAATGAGCAGTTCTTC.

The V call is TRBV7-9, the J call TRBJ2-5; perhaps TRBD1 as D (5 bases). V shed 5 bases and J shed 3 bases, with 16 bases lying between them. CDR3 size: 15 residues. The germline V gene encodes CDR1 SEHNR and CDR2 FQNEAQ (reference sequence). The DNA of the CDR3 is TGTGCCAGCAGCCAACAGGCTAGGGGCAAAGAGACCCAGTACTTC. It specifies CASSQQARGKETQYF.

The table lists this clone with a few counts. This rearrangement joins TRBV9 to TRBJ1-1; D uncertain. V was shortened by 2 bases and J by 1 base, with 9 bases between the two germline ends. CDR1 and CDR2 from the germline V gene are SGDLS and YYNGEE. CDR3 length: 14 residues. The CDR3 DNA reads as TGTGCCAGCAGCGTTTCGGGGAGGAACACTGAAGCTTTCTTT. Protein sequence: CASSVSGRNTEAFF.

V gene TRBV5-1 combines with J gene TRBJ1-4, with TRBD1 identical over 9 bases. CDR1 and CDR2 from the germline V gene are SGHRS and YFSETQ. CDR3 length: 13 amino acids. Germline trimming cut 4 bases from V and 12 bases from J; bases unmatched to any gene: 7. The CDR3 spells CASSDGTGKELFF. DNA of the CDR3: TGCGCCAGCAGCGACGGGACAGGGAAGGAACTGTTTTTT.

This chain links TRBV19 with TRBJ1-2; 8 nucleotides line up with TRBD1. Germline V lookup: CDR1 LNHDA, CDR2 SQIVND (reference sequence). Trimming removed 6 bases from V and 3 bases from J; junction bases left unmatched: 18. This CDR3 comprises 18 residues. Here the CDR3 DNA reads TGTGCCAGTAGCCGGGGGTACGGACAGGGCAGAGTTTACTATGGCTACACCTTC. It encodes CASSRGYGQGRVYYGYTF.

In nucleotides, the CDR3 is TGTGCCAGCAGCTGGGCTGGATCCCAGGGGACTGAAGCTTTCTTT. It yields the protein CASSWAGSQGTEAFF. J is TRBJ1-1 and V is TRBV5-5, with a tentative D call TRBD1 (6 bases). V gave up 3 bases and J gave up 5 bases, with 17 bases separating them. Germline lookup yields CDR1 SGHKS and CDR2 YYEKEE (reference sequence). This CDR3 has 15 residues.

V is TRBV25-1 and J is TRBJ2-3; D uncertain. The V end lost 3 bases, the J end lost 3 bases, and 7 bases lay between the germline ends. Germline CDR1 is MGHDK and CDR2 is SYGVNS. This CDR3 has 13 amino acids. CDR3 amino acids: CASSDAGTDTQYF. The DNA of the CDR3 is TGTGCCAGCAGTGACGCAGGAACAGATACGCAGTATTTT.

The chain links TRBV9 to TRBJ2-1; D call uncertain. This CDR3 is built from 14 residues. The germline gives CDR1 SGDLS, CDR2 YYNGEE. Trimming cost V 0 bases and J 6 bases, with 10 bases left between them. The chain's CDR3 is CASSVGPAGNEQFF. CDR3 DNA sequence: TGTGCCAGCAGCGTAGGACCAGCTGGCAATGAGCAGTTCTTC.

This chain connects TRBV18 to TRBJ1-6, with D perhaps matching TRBD1 (6 bases). CDR1 and CDR2 (germline): KGHSH, LQKENI. The CDR3 runs 15 residues. V dropped 2 bases and J dropped 10 bases, with 15 bases sitting between them. CDR3 in amino acids: CASSPEGVGNSPLHF. In nucleotides, the CDR3 is TGTGCCAGCTCACCAGAGGGGGTCGGTAACTCACCCCTCCACTTT.

This CDR3 reads CASSSTGAVNEQFF. CDR3 coding DNA: TGTGCCAGCAGCTCTACGGGGGCCGTGAATGAGCAGTTCTTC. V and J are TRBV14 and TRBJ2-1; D tentatively fits TRBD1 or TRBD2 (6 bases each). From germline, CDR1 is SGHDN and CDR2 FVKESK. CDR3 length: 14 amino acids. V lost 5 bases to trimming and J lost 7 bases, with 15 bases between them.

The chain combines TRBV6-5 with TRBJ1-4; D is ambiguous. The germline gives CDR1 MNHEY, CDR2 SVGAGI. The CDR3 loop spans 13 amino acids. Trimming cost V 9 bases and J 5 bases, with 13 bases left between them. The CDR3 is CASGPGENEKLFF. The CDR3 DNA sequence: TGTGCCAGTGGGCCCGGCGAGAATGAAAAACTGTTTTTT.

The chain couples TRBV9 to TRBJ2-2; 11 bases fit TRBD2. CDR3 length: 17 amino acids. Unmatched junction bases numbered 10, after V lost 2 bases and J lost 7 bases. Germline V gives CDR1 SGDLS, CDR2 YYNGEE. CDR3 sequence: CASSVLAGGFEVGELFF. CDR3 DNA sequence: TGTGCCAGCAGCGTGCTAGCGGGGGGCTTCGAGGTCGGGGAGCTGTTTTTT.

The chain carries TRBV6-6 and TRBJ1-1; D gene unclear. V was cut by 5 bases and J by 8 bases, with 24 bases left in between. CDR3 length: 16 amino acids. Germline V lookup: CDR1 MNHNY, CDR2 SVGAGI (reference sequence). The CDR3 is CASSPILVGADREAFF. The CDR3 DNA follows: TGTGCCAGCAGTCCCATCCTGGTGGGCGCCGACCGGGAAGCTTTCTTT.

The rearrangement uses TRBV21-1 and TRBJ1-1. TRBV21-1 is a pseudogene. This CDR3 is built from 14 residues. This CDR3 is CASSKAWGGCEAFF. CDR3 coding DNA: TGTGCCAGCAGCAAAGCTTGGGGGGGGTGTGAAGCTTTCTTT.

CDR3 sequence reads: CASSIKSGTGELFF. The DNA of the CDR3 is TGTGCCAGTAGTATTAAGTCAGGGACCGGGGAGCTGTTTTTT. V and J are TRBV19 and TRBJ2-2; D is possibly TRBD1 (5 bases). The V end lost 3 bases, the J end lost 5 bases, and 10 bases lay between the germline ends. The CDR3 loop spans 14 amino acids. Germline V gene lookup returns CDR1 LNHDA and CDR2 SQIVND (reference sequence).

This clone was detected only once. This chain links TRBV2 with TRBJ2-2; possibly TRBD1 for D (6 bases). Trimming stripped 6 bases from V and 1 base from J, with 12 bases between. This CDR3 comprises 15 residues. Germline-derived CDR1 and CDR2 are SNHLY and FYNNEI. The CDR3 sequence is CASSHREQNTGELFF. The CDR3, as DNA: TGTGCCAGCAGCCACAGGGAACAGAACACCGGGGAGCTGTTTTTT. Full variable domain (outside the CDR3, taken from reference TRBV2 and TRBJ2-2): EPEVTQTPSHQVTQMGQEVILRCVPISNHLYFYWYRQILGQKVEFLVSFYNNEISEKSEIFDDQFSVERPDGSNFTLKIRSTKLEDSAMYFCASSHREQNTGELFFGEGSRLTVL.

The chain is built from TRBV6-1 and TRBJ1-1; D uncertain. The germline gives CDR1 MNHNS, CDR2 SASEGT. The CDR3 is 13 residues long. V was cut by 4 bases and J by 3 bases, with 9 bases left in between. CDR3 amino acids: CASSVQKYTEAFF. CDR3 nucleotides: TGTGCCAGCAGTGTTCAGAAGTACACTGAAGCTTTCTTT.